Listed here is a single TCR beta chain. The CDR3 spans 14 residues. V lost 6 bases to trimming and J lost 5 bases; unmatched junction nucleotides: 9. The germline V gene has CDR1 LNHDA and CDR2 SQIVND (reference sequence). As processed by the authors: Quantification of nucleated cells was approximated via reference gene primer amplification. Repertoires were generated with immunoSEQ multiplex PCR, while TCRdb's copy carries only in-frame clones and drops some. V and J calls and clone size follow that table, whereas D and trimming were derived from the DNA. The top ten clones hold roughly 15% of a sample with 150,000 to 200,000 clones, approximately 80% of them seen once. This sample was taken from a study of blood T cell repertoires in COVID-19.

The chain has TRBV19 and TRBJ1-2; TRBD1 agrees at 7 bases. The specimen was peripheral blood. This TCR derives from a woman aged 70-85 years with COVID-19, enrolled during active disease. The CDR3 here is CASSTGQQIYGYTF. CDR3 coding DNA: TGTGCCAGTAGCACGGGACAGCAGATATATGGCTACACCTTC.